These 31 T cell receptor beta chains came from one sample sequenced in a study of beta chain features in type 1 diabetes. Expressed TCRB transcripts were sequenced after all isolated RNA was converted to cDNA. Clones were sequenced by immunoSEQ multiplex PCR, and TCRdb holds only the in-frame ones, with some missing. The repertoire holds 110,000 to 150,000 clones, with about 10% as singletons. Source material: central memory CD4+ T cells from blood. The receptors here all came from a man younger than 35 in good health.

At least ten counts were recorded for this clone. The chain recombines TRBV7-2 with TRBJ2-4, with unresolved D. Germline-derived CDR1 and CDR2 are SGHTA and FQGNSA. The CDR3 is 12 residues long. V was clipped by 6 bases and J by 5 bases, with 8 bases between them. CDR3 in amino acids: CASSSYQNIQYF. In DNA form, the CDR3 reads TGTGCCAGCAGTTCCTACCAAAACATTCAGTACTTC.

This chain joins TRBV5-6 and TRBJ2-3, with TRBD2 matching over 8 bases. V dropped 1 base and J dropped 2; count of bases not matched to a gene: 12. From germline, CDR1 is SGHDT and CDR2 YYEEEE. This CDR3 has 18 residues. CDR3 region: CASSLRAGGPSFTDTQYF. In DNA form, the CDR3 reads TGTGCCAGCAGCTTGCGTGCGGGGGGCCCATCCTTCACAGATACGCAGTATTTT.

This chain links TRBV4-3 with TRBJ2-5; possibly TRBD1 for D (6 bases). Germline CDR1 and CDR2: LGHNA and YSLEER. The V end lost 0 bases, the J end lost 3 bases, and 11 bases lay between the germline ends. CDR3 length equals 15 residues. The chain's CDR3 is CASSQDGRGEETQYF. CDR3 coding DNA: TGCGCCAGCAGCCAAGATGGCAGGGGAGAAGAGACCCAGTACTTC.

This clone showed up many times. The genes are TRBV30 and TRBJ2-7, with 8 bases lining up with TRBD1. Germline-derived CDR1 and CDR2 are GTSNPN and SVGIG (reference sequence). The CDR3 sequence is 12 residues long. V lost 4 bases to trimming and J lost 3 bases; unmatched junction nucleotides: 2. The CDR3 here is CAWNRGNYEQYF. In DNA form, the CDR3 reads TGTGCCTGGAACAGGGGGAACTACGAGCAGTACTTC.

The chain carries TRBV4-3 and TRBJ2-5; 10 nucleotides agree with TRBD2. This CDR3 is built from 17 residues. Trimming removed 2 bases from V and 5 bases from J; junction bases left unmatched: 11. Germline lookup yields CDR1 LGHNA and CDR2 YSLEER. The CDR3 DNA follows: TGCGCCAGCAGCCAACAGCGGGGGGGCTTGGAAGGGGAGACCCAGTACTTC. It translates to CASSQQRGGLEGETQYF.

There are a few counts of this clone. The V call is TRBV6-5, the J call TRBJ2-7; TRBD2 matches 7 bases. Germline V CDR1 and CDR2: MNHEY, SVGAGI. Germline trimming cut 5 bases from V and 4 bases from J; bases unmatched to any gene: 11. CDR3 length equals 15 residues. This chain's CDR3 is CASSTQRDPTYEQYF. The CDR3 coding sequence is TGTGCCAGCAGTACACAGCGGGATCCTACTTACGAGCAGTACTTC.

The chain joins TRBV11-3 to TRBJ1-1; unclear D gene. Germline V gives CDR1 SGHNT, CDR2 YENEEA. V was cut by 0 bases and J by 4 bases, with 15 bases left in between. The CDR3 runs 16 residues. The CDR3 is CASSLDSIPGITEAFF. CDR3 sequence (DNA): TGTGCCAGCAGCTTAGATAGTATACCGGGTATCACTGAAGCTTTCTTT.

This chain connects TRBV5-4 to TRBJ2-7; D remains ambiguous. V was cut by 1 base and J by 5 bases, with 7 bases left in between. The length of the CDR3 is 12 residues. The germline V gene encodes CDR1 SGHNT and CDR2 YYREEE (reference sequence). CDR3: CASSLTEHEQYF. For the CDR3, the DNA is TGTGCCAGCAGCTTGACAGAACACGAGCAGTACTTC.

This clone was recorded once. The chain combines TRBV28 with TRBJ2-3, with D perhaps TRBD1 (5 bases). Germline CDR1 reads MDHEN; CDR2 reads SYDVKM. The CDR3 has 15 residues. The V and J ends lost 5 bases and 2 bases respectively, with 14 bases between them. The CDR3 coding sequence is TGTGCCAGCAGTCGCTTGGGGCAGACCACAGATACGCAGTATTTT. This encodes CASSRLGQTTDTQYF.

The rearrangement joins TRBV11-2 to TRBJ2-3; D is perhaps TRBD2 (5 bases). The CDR3 contains 15 residues. Germline CDR1 and CDR2: SGHAT and FQNNGV. Trimming took off 1 base at V and 3 bases at J, with 11 bases between the two ends. The CDR3 spells CASSLGPGRTDTQYF. CDR3 nucleotides: TGTGCCAGCAGCTTAGGTCCGGGGAGAACAGATACGCAGTATTTT.

The table lists this clone with a few counts. The J gene is TRBJ1-2, the V gene TRBV19; D is uncertain. This CDR3 comprises 13 residues. The V gene's germline CDR1 is LNHDA and CDR2 SQIVND (reference sequence). V shed 5 bases and J shed 6 bases, with 13 bases lying between them. The CDR3 is CASSARTGDGYTF. The CDR3 nucleotides read TGTGCCAGTAGTGCCCGGACTGGAGATGGCTACACCTTC.

The chain joins TRBV5-1 to TRBJ1-6; maybe TRBD1 (5 bases). V was cut by 7 bases and J by 9 bases, with 17 bases left in between. Germline loops: CDR1 SGHRS, CDR2 YFSETQ. CDR3 size: 14 residues. The CDR3 loop is CASGLQGPVSPLHF. CDR3 bases: TGCGCCAGCGGTCTCCAGGGCCCGGTTTCACCCCTCCACTTT.

The table lists this clone with a few counts. This CDR3 reads CASSLDRPKDTQYF. DNA for the CDR3: TGTGCCAGCAGCCTGGACAGGCCCAAAGATACGCAGTATTTT. The gene calls are TRBV6-1 and TRBJ2-3; 7 positions agree with TRBD1. The V gene's germline CDR1 is MNHNS and CDR2 SASEGT. The CDR3 consists of 14 residues. Trimming cost V 6 bases and J 5 bases; bases outside gene matches: 8.

The chain uses TRBV28 and TRBJ2-7; 7 bases are a match to TRBD1. Per germline, CDR1 MDHEN and CDR2 SYDVKM. The V segment lost 6 bases and the J segment 2 bases; nucleotides outside the gene matches: 16. CDR3 length: 17 amino acids. The CDR3 DNA sequence: TGTGCCAGCAGACTAATGGGTCAAACTACAGGGGCCTACGAGCAGTACTTC. Its translation: CASRLMGQTTGAYEQYF.

This clone was found a few times. This chain links TRBV19 with TRBJ2-5, with 11 bases fitting TRBD1. The ends lost 6 bases at V and 4 bases at J; junction bases unmatched: 13. In germline, CDR1 is LNHDA, CDR2 SQIVND (reference sequence). CDR3 length: 17 residues. CDR3 protein: CASRSGTGGARRETQYF. The DNA for the CDR3 is TGTGCCAGTAGGTCTGGGACAGGGGGAGCCCGGCGAGAGACCCAGTACTTC.

In its sample, this clone was seen a few times. CDR3 protein: CASSLPDRQAYGYTF. As DNA, the CDR3 is TGTGCCAGCAGCCTACCTGATAGGCAGGCCTATGGCTACACCTTC. The chain recombines TRBV7-9 with TRBJ1-2; no definite D call. The CDR3 totals 15 residues. Germline CDR1 and CDR2: SEHNR and FQNEAQ (reference sequence). V lost 5 bases and J lost 4, with 17 bases in between. Complete variable domain (other parts from reference TRBV7-9 and TRBJ1-2): DTGVSQNPRHKITKRGQNVTFRCDPISEHNRLYWYRQTLGQGPEFLTYFQNEAQLEKSRLLSDRFSAERPKGSFSTLEIQRTEQGDSAMYLCASSLPDRQAYGYTFGSGTRLTVV.

This clone was counted only a few times. The chain combines TRBV28 with TRBJ1-3; possibly TRBD1 for D (6 bases). CDR3 size: 16 residues. V was trimmed by 5 bases and J by 0 bases, leaving 14 bases between them. Germline loops: CDR1 MDHEN, CDR2 SYDVKM. In DNA, the CDR3 is TGTGCCAGCAGTGCGGGGGGCAAATACTCTGGAAACACCATATATTTT. Its translation is CASSAGGKYSGNTIYF.

A few counts support this clone. The genes are TRBV10-2 and TRBJ1-6; 7 nucleotides match TRBD1. After removal of 3 bases from V and 6 bases from J, the junction contained 8 bases not matched to a gene. The CDR3 has 16 residues. CDR1 and CDR2 from the germline V gene are WSHSY and SAAADI. The CDR3 coding sequence is TGCGCCAGCAGTGATCCCTCCAGGGGGGCTAATTCACCCCTCCACTTT. It is translated as CASSDPSRGANSPLHF.

This clone was seen many times. The chain uses TRBV6-6 and TRBJ1-2; the match to TRBD1 covers 7 bases. With 6 bases clipped from V and 5 bases from J, the junction kept 6 bases outside the gene matches. The CDR3 totals 13 residues. In germline, CDR1 is MNHNY, CDR2 SVGAGI (reference sequence). CDR3 DNA: TGTGCCAGCAGCCCACCGGGACAGTATGGCTACACCTTC. Amino acids: CASSPPGQYGYTF.

V is TRBV4-3 and J is TRBJ2-5; 8 bases map to TRBD1. V was pared by 4 bases and J by 2 bases, with 9 bases of the junction left unmatched. The CDR3 runs to 16 residues. Looked up from germline, CDR1 is LGHNA and CDR2 is YSLEER. The CDR3 reads CASSRTGQGDQETQYF. For the CDR3, the DNA is TGCGCCAGCAGCCGAACTGGACAGGGAGATCAAGAGACCCAGTACTTC.

This clone was observed at least ten times. V usage is TRBV28 and J usage is TRBJ2-4, with D tentatively TRBD2 (7 bases). The length of the CDR3 is 16 residues. V was pared by 4 bases and J by 8 bases, with 21 bases between. Germline-derived CDR1 and CDR2 are MDHEN and SYDVKM. The DNA of the CDR3 is TGTGCCAGCAGTTCCCCCTTGGGGGGGGCCCCGGACATTCAGTACTTC. It encodes CASSSPLGGAPDIQYF.

The sample holds a few counts of this clone. V and J are TRBV7-9 and TRBJ2-7; 10 bases are a match to TRBD1. The ends lost 7 bases at V and 5 bases at J; junction bases unmatched: 8. The CDR3 length is 14 residues. From germline, CDR1 is SEHNR and CDR2 FQNEAQ (reference sequence). The chain's CDR3 is CASTPGTGVHEQYF. The CDR3 nucleotides are TGTGCCAGCACCCCAGGGACAGGGGTTCACGAGCAGTACTTC.

The chain uses TRBV7-6 and TRBJ2-5; 12 bases match TRBD2. The germline V gene encodes CDR1 SGHVS and CDR2 FNYEAQ. The trim removed 0 bases at V and 4 bases at J, leaving 3 bases unmatched. This CDR3 is 16 amino acids long. The CDR3: CASSLARLAGAETQYF. The CDR3 DNA reads TGTGCCAGCAGCTTAGCAAGACTAGCGGGGGCAGAGACCCAGTACTTC.

This clone appeared a few times. The chain is built from TRBV6-4 and TRBJ2-3, with 15 bases aligning to TRBD2. The germline V gene encodes CDR1 MRHNA and CDR2 SNTAGT. The CDR3 spans 16 residues. V trimming: 4 bases; J trimming: 2 bases; junction bases outside the gene matches: 1. The CDR3 region has the DNA TGTGCCAGCAGTGGGACTAGCGGGGGGGCCACAGATACGCAGTATTTT. Protein product: CASSGTSGGATDTQYF.

This clone came up many times. The CDR3 spells CSVSTSKGGVDEQFF. DNA of the CDR3: TGCAGCGTTTCGACTAGCAAAGGGGGGGTGGATGAGCAGTTCTTC. The V call is TRBV29-1, the J call TRBJ2-1; D might be TRBD2 (7 bases). V was shortened by 5 bases and J by 8 bases, with 22 bases between the two germline ends. Germline loops: CDR1 SQVTM, CDR2 ANQGSEA. The CDR3 extends over 15 amino acids.

The chain joins TRBV25-1 to TRBJ1-1; the D is unclear. V lost 7 bases and J 5 bases, leaving 8 bases between the germline ends. Germline V gene sequence: CDR1 MGHDK, CDR2 SYGVNS. The CDR3 contains 11 residues. CDR3 sequence (DNA): TGTGCCAGCACATGGGAGACTGAAGCTTTCTTT. It specifies CASTWETEAFF.

J is TRBJ1-5 and V is TRBV19, with unresolved D. Trimming left V 5 bases short and J 3 bases short, with 8 bases between. From germline, CDR1 is LNHDA and CDR2 SQIVND (reference sequence). The CDR3 is 13 amino acids. CDR3 sequence (DNA): TGTGCCAGTAGTGTCCGGGACAATCAGCCCCAGCATTTT. Translated, it gives CASSVRDNQPQHF.

CDR3 in amino acids: CASSLDRTYEQYF. The CDR3 nucleotides read TGCGCCAGCAGCCTCGACAGAACCTACGAGCAGTACTTC. The chain is built from TRBV5-1 and TRBJ2-7; tentative D call: TRBD1 (5 bases). The CDR3 covers 13 residues. CDR1 is SGHRS, CDR2 YFSETQ, per germline. Trimming shortened V by 4 bases and J by 2 bases, and 10 bases separated the two germline ends.

The V call is TRBV2, the J call TRBJ2-3; 9 bases fit TRBD2. With V trimmed by 4 bases and J by 6 bases, 8 bases remained unmatched. The CDR3 loop spans 15 amino acids. The germline CDR1 and CDR2 sequences are SNHLY and FYNNEI. CDR3 bases: TGTGCCAGCAGTGTTGGCGGGGGGGCTTCGGATACGCAGTATTTT. Translating gives CASSVGGGASDTQYF. Together with reference TRBV2 and TRBJ2-3, the CDR3 gives the full variable domain: EPEVTQTPSHQVTQMGQEVILRCVPISNHLYFYWYRQILGQKVEFLVSFYNNEISEKSEIFDDQFSVERPDGSNFTLKIRSTKLEDSAMYFCASSVGGGASDTQYFGPGTRLTVL.

The chain carries TRBV30 and TRBJ2-2; D might be TRBD2 (6 bases). This CDR3 is built from 15 residues. The germline V gene encodes CDR1 GTSNPN and CDR2 SVGIG (reference sequence). With 2 bases removed from V and 5 bases from J, the gap between germline ends came to 15 bases. Written as DNA, the CDR3 is TGTGCCTGGAGTTCTTCGGGACTTTGGACCGGGGAGCTGTTTTTT. As protein: CAWSSSGLWTGELFF.

In its sample, this clone was seen many times. The chain couples TRBV29-1 to TRBJ1-3; D ambiguous. CDR3 length equals 12 residues. Trimming removed 6 bases from V and 2 bases from J, with 8 bases in between. CDR1 SQVTM and CDR2 ANQGSEA come from the germline V gene. The CDR3 loop reads CSVTVPGNTIYF. The CDR3 DNA is TGCAGCGTCACAGTTCCTGGAAACACCATATATTTT.